This TCR beta chain was sequenced for a study of T cell responses to AZD1222 COVID-19 vaccine. Overall study: Samples with a second dose at about 4 or about 12 weeks were pooled together.

Study conclusions and caveats: Rises in breadth and depth of Spike-specific TCRs came after two AZD1222 doses. Clonal diversity may have been underestimated, and the donors were mostly white British, with more females than males. Repertoire collection took place solely once the T cell response had peaked.

Germline assignment: CDR1 MNHNY and CDR2 SVGAGI (reference sequence). The CDR3 length is 13 residues. The V end was cut by 5 bases, the J end by 4 bases, with 11 bases between. Here immunoSEQ multiplex PCR was the method, and the copy in TCRdb shows in-frame clones only, minus some. This table holds 120,000 or so clones, approximately 90% found once. Of note for this clone: What it binds is unknown.

Sequenced here: peripheral blood, sampled on day 0 of AZD1222 vaccination. The V call is TRBV6-6, the J call TRBJ1-1; D is ambiguous. The sequence came from an adult in good health. The CDR3 is CASSPAVTTEAFF. CDR3 DNA: TGTGCCAGCAGTCCAGCGGTGACCACTGAAGCTTTCTTT.